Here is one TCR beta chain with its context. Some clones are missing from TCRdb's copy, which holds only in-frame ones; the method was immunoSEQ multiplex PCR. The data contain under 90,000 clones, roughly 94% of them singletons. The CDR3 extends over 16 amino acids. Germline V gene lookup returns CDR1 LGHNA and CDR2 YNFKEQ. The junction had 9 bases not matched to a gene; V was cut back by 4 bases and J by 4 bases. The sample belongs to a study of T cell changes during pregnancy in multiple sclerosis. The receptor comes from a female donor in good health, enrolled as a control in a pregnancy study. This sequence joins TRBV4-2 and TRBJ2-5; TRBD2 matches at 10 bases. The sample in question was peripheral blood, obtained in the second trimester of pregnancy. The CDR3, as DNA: TGTGCCAGCAGCCCCGGTCTAGCGGGAGTCTCAGAGACCCAGTACTTC. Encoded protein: CASSPGLAGVSETQYF.